The 28 T cell receptor beta chains below come from one sample, sequenced in a study of cytomegalovirus exposure and HLA in healthy donors. 60 Vbeta and 13 Jbeta primers were used in PCR. TCRdb keeps only in-frame clones here, not all; method: immunoSEQ multiplex PCR. The table includes 110,000 to 150,000 clones, roughly 10% detected once. The sequenced sample consisted of PBMCs. These receptors were collected from a middle-aged man in good health and CMV-seronegative.

This clone has more than one count but fewer than ten. CDR3 sequence reads: CAAAEGTGANVLTF. The CDR3 region has the DNA TGTGCCGCGGCGGAGGGGACTGGGGCCAACGTCCTGACTTTC. The V and J genes are TRBV28 and TRBJ2-6, with D possibly TRBD2 on 6 matching bases. The CDR3 has 14 amino acids. Trimming took off 11 bases at V and 2 bases at J, with 13 bases between the two ends. Germline V gene sequence: CDR1 MDHEN, CDR2 SYDVKM.

This chain connects TRBV7-3 to TRBJ1-6, with D tentatively TRBD1 (5 bases). The V end lost 2 bases, the J end lost 7 bases, and 24 bases lay between the germline ends. This CDR3 is built from 19 residues. Germline CDR1 SGHTA, CDR2 FQGTGA. The CDR3 loop is CASSLGIRVGGSENSPLHF. The CDR3 coding sequence is TGTGCCAGCAGCTTAGGGATAAGGGTGGGGGGGTCCGAGAATTCACCCCTCCACTTT.

This clone has just a few counts. The chain recombines TRBV19 with TRBJ1-5, with D perhaps matching TRBD1 (5 bases). This CDR3 region has 13 residues. V lost 5 bases and J 7 bases, leaving 12 bases between the germline ends. Germline V CDR1 and CDR2: LNHDA, SQIVND (reference sequence). CDR3 loop: CASSVYRGQPQHF. In DNA form, the CDR3 reads TGTGCCAGTAGTGTTTATAGGGGCCAGCCCCAGCATTTT.

The chain recombines TRBV28 with TRBJ2-3; tentative D call: TRBD1 (5 bases). The CDR3 runs 14 residues. V lost 5 bases, J lost 2 bases, and 11 bases lay in between. Germline CDR1 and CDR2: MDHEN and SYDVKM. The CDR3 here is CASSHQGATDTQYF. The CDR3 DNA is TGTGCCAGCAGTCACCAAGGGGCCACAGATACGCAGTATTTT.

This clone showed up just a few times. This chain connects TRBV27 to TRBJ2-1, with 10 bases fitting TRBD2. Trimming removed 7 bases from V and 5 bases from J; junction bases left unmatched: 8. This CDR3 contains 15 residues. Germline-derived CDR1 and CDR2 are MNHEY and SMNVEV (reference sequence). CDR3 residues: CASTGALAGNNEQFF. The CDR3 DNA reads as TGTGCCAGCACCGGCGCACTAGCGGGAAACAATGAGCAGTTCTTC.

This rearrangement joins TRBV29-1 to TRBJ2-1; 7 positions match TRBD2. With 4 bases clipped from V and 2 bases from J, the junction kept 5 bases outside the gene matches. The CDR3 runs to 14 residues. The germline gives CDR1 SQVTM, CDR2 ANQGSEA. The CDR3 region has the DNA TGCAGCGTTGCCGCGGGAGAGCCCTACAATGAGCAGTTCTTC. Protein: CSVAAGEPYNEQFF.

The rearrangement uses TRBV5-3 and TRBJ1-1; 10 bases match TRBD1. TRBV5-3 is an open reading frame, and its role is uncertain. This CDR3 has 18 residues. Trimming removed 3 bases from V and 1 base from J; junction bases left unmatched: 12. This CDR3 is CARSSGTGDISSNTEAFF. CDR3 nucleotide sequence: TGTGCCAGAAGCTCGGGGACAGGGGATATCTCTTCGAACACTGAAGCTTTCTTT.

The CDR3 spells CAVQGTLNTEAFF. The CDR3 DNA reads TGTGCCGTACAGGGTACATTGAACACTGAAGCTTTCTTT. V is TRBV6-1 and J is TRBJ1-1; a possible D gene is TRBD1 (6 bases). Germline lookup yields CDR1 MNHNS and CDR2 SASEGT. Trimming took off 11 bases at V and 0 bases at J, with 13 bases between the two ends. The CDR3 is 13 residues long.

The V and J genes are TRBV5-1 and TRBJ2-7; 7 bases line up with TRBD1. V dropped 2 bases and J dropped 0; count of bases not matched to a gene: 5. Germline-derived CDR1 and CDR2 are SGHRS and YFSETQ. The CDR3 loop spans 15 amino acids. The chain's CDR3 is CASSFGTEASYEQYF. In nucleotides, the CDR3 is TGCGCCAGCAGCTTTGGGACAGAAGCCTCCTACGAGCAGTACTTC.

The chain is built from TRBV2 and TRBJ2-4, with 7 bases aligning to TRBD2. The CDR3 loop spans 15 amino acids. J gave up 6 bases and V 2 bases, and 7 bases lay outside the gene matches. CDR1 and CDR2 (germline): SNHLY, FYNNEI. The CDR3 protein is CASSETSVSRNIQYF. DNA for the CDR3: TGTGCCAGCAGTGAAACTAGCGTATCGAGAAACATTCAGTACTTC.

This clone has just a few counts. V and J are TRBV2 and TRBJ1-5; a weak D match, TRBD1 (6 bases). Germline assignment: CDR1 SNHLY and CDR2 FYNNEI. The CDR3 runs 15 residues. The V end lost 1 base, the J end lost 2 bases, and 9 bases lay between the germline ends. The DNA of the CDR3 is TGTGCCAGCAGTGAAGTCAGGACAGGCAATCAGCCCCAGCATTTT. Its translation is CASSEVRTGNQPQHF.

This chain uses TRBV2 with TRBJ2-3, with TRBD1 as a possible D gene (6 bases). The CDR3 loop spans 15 amino acids. Germline CDR1 reads SNHLY; CDR2 reads FYNNEI. Between the trimmed V and J ends, which lost 2 bases and 3 bases, there was a span of 12 bases. Written as DNA, the CDR3 is TGTGCCAGCAGTGAAATGCAGGACAGTACAGATACGCAGTATTTT. Residues: CASSEMQDSTDTQYF.

The rearrangement uses TRBV7-8 and TRBJ2-2, with D perhaps TRBD1 (5 bases). Trimming pared 5 bases from V and 6 bases from J, leaving 16 bases between. The CDR3 is 15 amino acids. Germline lookup yields CDR1 SGHVS and CDR2 FQNEAQ. The CDR3 bases are TGTGCCAGCAGCCCCACCCAGGCAGGGTCCGGGGAGCTGTTTTTT. This codes for CASSPTQAGSGELFF. Variable domain in full (rest from reference TRBV7-8 and TRBJ2-2): GAGVSQSPRYKVAKRGQDVALRCDPISGHVSLFWYQQALGQGPEFLTYFQNEAQLDKSGLPSDRFFAERPEGSVSTLKIQRTQQEDSAVYLCASSPTQAGSGELFFGEGSRLTVL.

The chain is built from TRBV6-1 and TRBJ2-7, with D perhaps TRBD2 (5 bases). Germline values: CDR1 MNHNS, CDR2 SASEGT. The CDR3 has 9 residues. V dropped 7 bases and J dropped 9 bases, with 7 bases sitting between them. CDR3 loop: CASKEGQYF. DNA of the CDR3: TGTGCCAGCAAAGAGGGGCAGTACTTC.

This clone came up a few times. This chain joins TRBV28 and TRBJ2-7; 9 positions agree with TRBD1. There are 14 residues in the CDR3. The trim removed 7 bases at V and 2 bases at J, leaving 6 bases unmatched. Germline V lookup: CDR1 MDHEN, CDR2 SYDVKM. The CDR3: CASIPTGGPYEQYF. The DNA for the CDR3 is TGTGCCAGCATCCCGACAGGGGGACCCTACGAGCAGTACTTC.

The CDR3 protein is CSVGQFNSGANVLTF. The CDR3 nucleotides read TGCAGCGTTGGACAGTTTAACTCTGGGGCCAACGTCCTGACTTTC. The chain carries TRBV29-1 and TRBJ2-6, with D maybe TRBD1 (5 bases). The CDR3 runs 15 residues. Trimming left V 4 bases short and J 0 bases short, with 10 bases between. Germline assignment: CDR1 SQVTM and CDR2 ANQGSEA.

This clone came up a few times. This chain links TRBV10-3 with TRBJ1-2; D gene uncertain. The CDR3 has 15 amino acids. V dropped 3 bases and J dropped 2 bases, with 13 bases sitting between them. Per the germline V gene, CDR1 is ENHRY and CDR2 is SYGVKD. This chain's CDR3 is CAISESVESNYGYTF. CDR3 coding DNA: TGTGCCATCAGTGAAAGCGTAGAGAGCAACTATGGCTACACCTTC.

As DNA, the CDR3 is TGTGCCAGCAGTGAAGTGGAGGGCTATCAGCCCCAGCATTTT. It yields the protein CASSEVEGYQPQHF. The rearrangement links TRBV2 to TRBJ1-5; no firm D call. CDR1 and CDR2 from the germline V gene are SNHLY and FYNNEI. The CDR3 loop spans 14 amino acids. V shed 1 base and J shed 5 bases, with 9 bases lying between them.

This chain joins TRBV25-1 and TRBJ1-2, with a weak D call TRBD1 (6 bases). CDR1 and CDR2 (germline): MGHDK, SYGVNS. This CDR3 is built from 13 residues. The V and J ends lost 5 bases and 4 bases respectively, with 11 bases between them. CDR3 bases: TGTGCCAGCAGTCGTGACAGGATCTATGGCTACACCTTC. It specifies CASSRDRIYGYTF.

The J gene is TRBJ2-3, the V gene TRBV12-5; 9 positions match TRBD2. V gave up 3 bases and J gave up 3 bases; unmatched junction bases: 7. This CDR3 spans 16 amino acids. Germline V gives CDR1 LGHNT, CDR2 FRNRAP. The CDR3 region is CASGLASGVRTDTQYF. CDR3 coding DNA: TGTGCTAGTGGTTTAGCTAGCGGGGTAAGGACAGATACGCAGTATTTT.

The rearrangement links TRBV5-1 to TRBJ2-1, with 8 positions matching TRBD1. After removal of 2 bases from V and 10 bases from J, the junction contained 5 bases not matched to a gene. Germline CDR1 reads SGHRS; CDR2 reads YFSETQ. There are 13 residues in the CDR3. CDR3 region: CASSFSRDREQFF. The CDR3 DNA sequence: TGCGCCAGCAGCTTTTCCCGGGACAGGGAGCAGTTCTTC.

This clone was observed a handful of times. This chain links TRBV7-2 with TRBJ2-7; 7 nucleotides agree with TRBD1. This CDR3 region has 15 residues. Germline V lookup: CDR1 SGHTA, CDR2 FQGNSA. With 5 bases clipped from V and 4 bases from J, the junction kept 11 bases outside the gene matches. CDR3 protein: CASSKAGTANYEQYF. The CDR3 region has the DNA TGTGCCAGCAGCAAAGCAGGGACAGCAAATTACGAGCAGTACTTC.

This clone was seen only a few times. One end of the junction varies from germline; a read error may be responsible. This sequence joins TRBV30 and TRBJ1-1; D gene ambiguous. Per the germline V gene, CDR1 is GTSNPN and CDR2 is SVGIG (reference sequence). The CDR3 extends over 12 amino acids. The CDR3 reads CAWSPWEIEVFF. In DNA, the CDR3 is TGTGCCTGGAGCCCCTGGGAGATTGAAGTTTTCTTT.

This clone appeared a few times. The chain combines TRBV30 with TRBJ1-1; D may be TRBD1 (6 bases). The germline V gene encodes CDR1 GTSNPN and CDR2 SVGIG (reference sequence). CDR3 size: 15 residues. Trimming stripped 1 base from V and 3 bases from J, with 15 bases between. For the CDR3, the DNA is TGTGCCTGGAGTGATCTGTCCAGGGGATACACTGAAGCTTTCTTT. As protein: CAWSDLSRGYTEAFF.

The chain combines TRBV6-6 with TRBJ1-1, with a possible D match to TRBD1 (5 bases). This CDR3 spans 15 amino acids. The V end lost 2 bases, the J end lost 1 base, and 11 bases lay between the germline ends. CDR1 is MNHNY and CDR2 is SVGAGI in the germline V gene (reference sequence). The CDR3 sequence is CASSYGTRPNTEAFF. CDR3 DNA: TGTGCCAGCAGTTACGGGACTAGACCGAACACTGAAGCTTTCTTT.

The chain links TRBV5-1 to TRBJ1-2; D is undetermined. The CDR3 spans 14 residues. Per the germline V gene, CDR1 is SGHRS and CDR2 is YFSETQ. The V and J ends lost 3 bases and 11 bases respectively, with 20 bases between them. The DNA of the CDR3 is TGCGCCAGCAGCTCTACCGGACTAGACGAACGTTACACCTTC. Translating it yields CASSSTGLDERYTF.

The CDR3 reads CASSPFESVSVGELFF. Written as DNA, the CDR3 is TGTGCCAGCTCACCATTCGAGTCGGTGTCCGTCGGGGAGCTGTTTTTT. The rearrangement joins TRBV18 to TRBJ2-2, with D unresolved. The CDR3 has 16 residues. Germline V lookup: CDR1 KGHSH, CDR2 LQKENI. The ends were cut back, 2 bases at V and 7 bases at J, with 17 bases in the middle.

This clone appeared a few times. The chain has TRBV5-1 and TRBJ1-4; the D is unclear. The CDR3 has 13 residues. The germline gives CDR1 SGHRS, CDR2 YFSETQ. Trimming took 2 bases from V and 5 from J, leaving 7 bases between them. The CDR3 coding sequence is TGCGCCAGCAGCTTCGACACCAATGAAAAACTGTTTTTT. Its protein is CASSFDTNEKLFF.